This record looks at one T cell receptor (beta chain) sequence and its context. The entry originates in a study of blood T cell repertoires in COVID-19. The data were produced by immunoSEQ multiplex PCR, yet TCRdb's version contains in-frame clones alone and is incomplete. The sample includes some 100,000 clones, 86% of them seen just once. The CDR3 contains 15 residues. Germline assignment: CDR1 LNHDA and CDR2 SQIVND (reference sequence). V dropped 2 bases and J dropped 2 bases, with 10 bases sitting between them. The TCR originated in a human donor in a cohort sampled during active COVID-19. The source material was peripheral blood. The V gene is TRBV19, the J gene TRBJ1-5; the D is unclear. This CDR3 is CASSIFRGGNQPQHF. CDR3 DNA: TGTGCCAGTAGTATATTCCGGGGAGGCAATCAGCCCCAGCATTTT.